The clone carrying this TCR beta chain came up a few times. The antigen is not known. The sample belongs to a study of cytomegalovirus exposure and HLA in healthy donors. Germline V gene sequence: CDR1 DFQATT, CDR2 SNEGSKA (reference sequence). The CDR3 spans 11 residues. Notes on the study in general: It was likely that a cluster of highly shared sequence variants was a sequencing artifact.

It was with 60 Vbeta and 13 Jbeta primers that the PCR ran. Some clones are missing from TCRdb's copy, which holds only in-frame ones; the method was immunoSEQ multiplex PCR. The sample has approximately 140,000 clones, 78% seen once. Sample: PBMCs. The sequence was obtained from a man between 35 and 55 years old in good health and CMV-seropositive. The rearrangement uses TRBV20-1 and TRBJ2-5; no clear D gene. Judging by the DNA end, TRBJ2-7 fits better; the J call may be wrong. CDR3 loop: CSARSDYEQYF. The CDR3 DNA follows: TGCAGTGCTAGGTCTGATTACGAGCAGTACTTC.